This entry lists 17 T cell receptor beta chains sequenced from one sample in a study of T cell responses to AZD1222 COVID-19 vaccine. Some clones are missing from TCRdb's copy, which holds only in-frame ones; the method was immunoSEQ multiplex PCR. The table records more than 95,000 clones, around 89% of them present only once. The sample was peripheral blood, taken on day 0 of AZD1222 vaccination. Receptors were obtained from an adult in good health.

The CDR3 is CASSEGQGLHGYTF. The CDR3 DNA sequence: TGTGCCAGCAGTGAAGGGCAGGGTCTACATGGCTACACCTTC. The chain is built from TRBV25-1 and TRBJ1-2; D perhaps matches TRBD1 (5 bases). Trimming cost V 2 bases and J 6 bases, with 13 bases left between them. The CDR3 loop spans 14 amino acids. Germline CDR1 and CDR2: MGHDK and SYGVNS.

This chain links TRBV10-2 with TRBJ2-1; 7 bases map to TRBD1. CDR3 length: 16 residues. J lost 0 bases, V lost 4 bases, and 6 bases had no gene match. Germline V lookup: CDR1 WSHSY, CDR2 SAAADI. CDR3 loop: CASSAFGDSSYNEQFF. CDR3 nucleotide sequence: TGCGCCAGCAGTGCGTTCGGGGACAGCTCCTACAATGAGCAGTTCTTC.

The V call is TRBV28, the J call TRBJ2-1; 13 bases are shared with TRBD2. V lost 4 bases, J lost 3 bases, and 6 bases stayed unmatched. Germline loops: CDR1 MDHEN, CDR2 SYDVKM. CDR3 length equals 17 residues. CDR3 loop: CASSSGLAGDFYNEQFF. CDR3 nucleotide sequence: TGTGCCAGCAGTTCCGGACTAGCGGGAGACTTCTACAATGAGCAGTTCTTC.

V is TRBV15 and J is TRBJ1-5; 8 nucleotides line up with TRBD1. Germline-derived CDR1 and CDR2 are LNHNV and YYDKDF (reference sequence). CDR3 length equals 16 residues. The V and J ends lost 4 bases and 6 bases, in that order; junction bases with no gene match: 11. The CDR3 DNA reads as TGTGCCACCAGCACCCGGACAGGGTCATGGAGTCAGCCCCAGCATTTT. It codes for CATSTRTGSWSQPQHF. Based on the CDR3 plus reference TRBV15 and TRBJ1-5, the full variable domain is DAMVIQNPRYQVTQFGKPVTLSCSQTLNHNVMYWYQQKSSQAPKLLFHYYDKDFNNEADTPDNFQSRRPNTSFCFLDIRSPGLGDTAMYLCATSTRTGSWSQPQHFGDGTRLSIL.

V is TRBV24-1 and J is TRBJ2-5; D is possibly TRBD2 (7 bases). V gave up 4 bases and J gave up 5 bases, with 19 bases separating them. Germline values: CDR1 KGHDR, CDR2 SFDVKD. The CDR3 is 16 amino acids. CDR3 sequence: CATSEPRGGPRETQYF. In DNA form, the CDR3 reads TGTGCCACCAGTGAACCGAGGGGGGGGCCCCGGGAGACCCAGTACTTC.

This clone was detected only once. This chain links TRBV30 with TRBJ2-7; no reliable D call. Between the trimmed V and J ends, which lost 0 bases and 0 bases, there was a span of 9 bases. The CDR3 loop spans 14 amino acids. Germline assignment: CDR1 GTSNPN and CDR2 SVGIG (reference sequence). CDR3 loop: CAWSVGLLSYEQYF. DNA of the CDR3: TGTGCCTGGAGTGTGGGATTACTCTCCTACGAGCAGTACTTC.

This clone was seen just once. The chain employs TRBV28 and TRBJ2-1, with TRBD2 matching 8 bases. CDR3 length equals 15 residues. With V trimmed by 10 bases and J by 2 bases, 10 bases remained unmatched. Per the germline V gene, CDR1 is MDHEN and CDR2 is SYDVKM. The DNA of the CDR3 is TGTGCCACCGGGGGTGCGGGAGGACCCTACAATGAGCAGTTCTTC. It translates to CATGGAGGPYNEQFF.

This chain connects TRBV5-4 to TRBJ2-3, with D perhaps TRBD1 (5 bases). V was trimmed by 4 bases and J by 1 base, leaving 7 bases between them. CDR1 and CDR2 (germline): SGHNT, YYREEE (reference sequence). CDR3 length: 13 residues. CDR3 sequence (DNA): TGTGCCAGCAGCCAACAGGGCACAGATACGCAGTATTTT. This encodes CASSQQGTDTQYF.

The genes are TRBV18 and TRBJ2-2; a possible D gene is TRBD1 (5 bases). Trimming took 2 bases from V and 4 from J, leaving 11 bases between them. The CDR3 contains 15 residues. Germline V gene data show CDR1 as KGHSH and CDR2 as LQKENI. CDR3 sequence reads: CASSPDQGTTGELFF. The CDR3 nucleotides are TGTGCCAGCTCACCAGACCAGGGTACCACCGGGGAGCTGTTTTTT.

This chain uses TRBV15 with TRBJ2-7, with unresolved D. CDR1 is LNHNV, CDR2 YYDKDF, per germline (reference sequence). The CDR3 runs 12 residues. V gave up 0 bases and J gave up 5 bases, with 5 bases separating them. CDR3 loop: CATSRDKDEQYF. CDR3 coding DNA: TGTGCCACCAGCAGAGACAAGGACGAGCAGTACTTC.

V usage is TRBV10-3 and J usage is TRBJ2-3; D is perhaps TRBD1 (8 bases). The V gene's germline CDR1 is ENHRY and CDR2 SYGVKD. The CDR3 has 16 residues. V was clipped by 4 bases and J by 2 bases, with 16 bases between them. CDR3 nucleotide sequence: TGTGCCATCAGTGGAGGGGAGGGACAGGACACAGATACGCAGTATTTT. Its translation: CAISGGEGQDTDTQYF.

The rearrangement joins TRBV3-1 (or the pseudogene TRBV3-2) to TRBJ1-2; 7 bases fit TRBD1. V dropped 4 bases and J dropped 3; count of bases not matched to a gene: 14. From germline, CDR1 is LGHDT and CDR2 YNNKEL (reference sequence). The CDR3 has 17 amino acids. Here the CDR3 DNA reads TGTGCCAGCAGCCTAAACGGGGGGAGAGGGGGCCACTATGGCTACACCTTC. Translating it yields CASSLNGGRGGHYGYTF.

The chain is built from TRBV11-2 and TRBJ2-7; 7 bases align to TRBD2. Losses at the gene ends were 5 bases for V and 7 bases for J; bases not matched to a gene: 14. Per germline, CDR1 SGHAT and CDR2 FQNNGV. This CDR3 is 15 amino acids long. The CDR3 bases are TGTGCCAGCAGCCCCCCGGGGGGATTATGGTGGGAGCAGTACTTC. The encoded protein is CASSPPGGLWWEQYF.

V gene TRBV7-9 combines with J gene TRBJ1-1; D not certain. The CDR3 sequence is 14 residues long. Trimming removed 7 bases from V and 1 base from J, with 13 bases in between. Per the germline V gene, CDR1 is SEHNR and CDR2 is FQNEAQ (reference sequence). As DNA, the CDR3 is TGTGCCAGCACCAAAGGCATGCGGAACACTGAAGCTTTCTTT. Protein sequence: CASTKGMRNTEAFF.

This rearrangement joins TRBV7-9 to TRBJ2-2; no clear D. V was shortened by 2 bases and J by 3 bases, with 1 base between the two germline ends. This CDR3 is 12 amino acids long. CDR1 is SEHNR, CDR2 FQNEAQ, per germline (reference sequence). The CDR3 sequence is CASSLYTGELFF. CDR3 nucleotide sequence: TGTGCCAGCAGCTTATACACCGGGGAGCTGTTTTTT. Full variable domain (outside the CDR3, taken from reference TRBV7-9 and TRBJ2-2): DTGVSQNPRHKITKRGQNVTFRCDPISEHNRLYWYRQTLGQGPEFLTYFQNEAQLEKSRLLSDRFSAERPKGSFSTLEIQRTEQGDSAMYLCASSLYTGELFFGEGSRLTVL.

The rearrangement joins TRBV9 to TRBJ1-2; D unclear. Per germline, CDR1 SGDLS and CDR2 YYNGEE. The CDR3 runs 13 residues. V shed 0 bases and J shed 2 bases, with 5 bases lying between them. CDR3 protein: CASSVASNYGYTF. The CDR3 DNA is TGTGCCAGCAGCGTAGCCTCGAACTATGGCTACACCTTC.

This chain connects TRBV28 to TRBJ2-2, with 8 nucleotides matching TRBD1. In germline, CDR1 is MDHEN, CDR2 SYDVKM. The CDR3 contains 18 residues. The trim removed 6 bases at V and 0 bases at J, leaving 12 bases unmatched. The CDR3 nucleotides are TGTGCCAGCAGATACCCCCAGGGGACAGGATCGAACACCGGGGAGCTGTTTTTT. This gives the protein CASRYPQGTGSNTGELFF. Filled out from reference TRBV28 and TRBJ2-2, the complete variable domain reads DVKVTQSSRYLVKRTGEKVFLECVQDMDHENMFWYRQDPGLGLRLIYFSYDVKMKEKGDIPEGYSVSREKKERFSLILESASTNQTSMYLCASRYPQGTGSNTGELFFGEGSRLTVL.